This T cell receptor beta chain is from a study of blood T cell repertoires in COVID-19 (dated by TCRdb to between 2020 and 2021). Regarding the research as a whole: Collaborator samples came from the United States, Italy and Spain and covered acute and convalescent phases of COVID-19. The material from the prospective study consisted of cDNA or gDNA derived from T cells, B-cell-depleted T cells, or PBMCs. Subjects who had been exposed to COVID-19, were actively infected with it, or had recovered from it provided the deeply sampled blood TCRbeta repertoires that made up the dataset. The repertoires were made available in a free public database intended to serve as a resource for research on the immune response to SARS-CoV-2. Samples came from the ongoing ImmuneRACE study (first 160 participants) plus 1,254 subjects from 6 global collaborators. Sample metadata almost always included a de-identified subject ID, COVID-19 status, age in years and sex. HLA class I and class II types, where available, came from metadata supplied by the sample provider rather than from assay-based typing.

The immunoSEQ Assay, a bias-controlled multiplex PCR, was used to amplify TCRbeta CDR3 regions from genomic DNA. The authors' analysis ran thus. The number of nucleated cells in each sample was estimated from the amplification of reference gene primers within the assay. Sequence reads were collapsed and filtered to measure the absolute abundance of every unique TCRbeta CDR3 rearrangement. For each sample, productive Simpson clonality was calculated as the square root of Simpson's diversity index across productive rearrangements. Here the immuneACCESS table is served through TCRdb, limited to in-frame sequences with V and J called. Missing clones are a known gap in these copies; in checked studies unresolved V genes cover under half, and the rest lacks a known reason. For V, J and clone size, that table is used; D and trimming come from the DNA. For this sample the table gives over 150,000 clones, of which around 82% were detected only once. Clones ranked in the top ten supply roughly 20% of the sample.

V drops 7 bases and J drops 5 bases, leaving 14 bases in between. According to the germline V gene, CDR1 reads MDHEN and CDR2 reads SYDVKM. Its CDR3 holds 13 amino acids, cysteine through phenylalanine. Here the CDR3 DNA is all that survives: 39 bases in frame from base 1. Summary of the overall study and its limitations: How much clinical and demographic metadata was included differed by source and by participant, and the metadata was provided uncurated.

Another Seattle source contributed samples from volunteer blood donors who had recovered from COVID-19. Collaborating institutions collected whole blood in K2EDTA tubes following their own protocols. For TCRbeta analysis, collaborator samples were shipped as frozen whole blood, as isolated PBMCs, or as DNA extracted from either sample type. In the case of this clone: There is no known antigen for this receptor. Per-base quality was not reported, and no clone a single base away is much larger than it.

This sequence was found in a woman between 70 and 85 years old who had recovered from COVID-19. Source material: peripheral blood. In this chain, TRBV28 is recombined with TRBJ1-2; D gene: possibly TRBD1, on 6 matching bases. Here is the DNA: TGTGCCAGCACCCCGGGGGGGCCGTATGGCTACACCTTC. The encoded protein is CASTPGGPYGYTF.